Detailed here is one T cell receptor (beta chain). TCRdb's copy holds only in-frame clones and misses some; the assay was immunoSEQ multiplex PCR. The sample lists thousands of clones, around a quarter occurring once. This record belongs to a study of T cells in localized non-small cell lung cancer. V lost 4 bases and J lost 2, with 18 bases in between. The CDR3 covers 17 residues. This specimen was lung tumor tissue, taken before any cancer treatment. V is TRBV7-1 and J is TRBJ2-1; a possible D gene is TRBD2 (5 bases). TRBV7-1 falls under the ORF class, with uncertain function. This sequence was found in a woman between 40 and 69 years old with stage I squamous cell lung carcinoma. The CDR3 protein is CASSLARQVITYNEQFF. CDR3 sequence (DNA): TGTGCCAGCAGCTTAGCGCGGCAGGTGATCACCTACAATGAGCAGTTCTTC.